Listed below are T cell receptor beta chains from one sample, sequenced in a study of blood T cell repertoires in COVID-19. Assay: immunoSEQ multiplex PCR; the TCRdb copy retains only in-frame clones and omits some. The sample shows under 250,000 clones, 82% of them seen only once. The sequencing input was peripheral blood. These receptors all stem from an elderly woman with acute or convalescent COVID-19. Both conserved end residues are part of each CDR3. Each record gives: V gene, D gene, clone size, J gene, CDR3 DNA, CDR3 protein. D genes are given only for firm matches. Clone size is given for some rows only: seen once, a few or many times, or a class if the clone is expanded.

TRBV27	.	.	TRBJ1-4	TGTGCCAGCAGTTTTTCAAAATTAACTAATGAAAAACTGTTTTTT	CASSFSKLTNEKLFF
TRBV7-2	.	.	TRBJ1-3	TGTGCCAGCAGTCACATCGGAAACACCATATATTTT	CASSHIGNTIYF
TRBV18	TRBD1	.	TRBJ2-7	TGTGCCAGCTCACCATTCCAGACAGGGGACTACGAGCAGTACTTC	CASSPFQTGDYEQYF
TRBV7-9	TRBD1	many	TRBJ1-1	TGTGCCAGCAGCTTAGATGGGACAGCAAACACTGAAGCTTTCTTT	CASSLDGTANTEAFF
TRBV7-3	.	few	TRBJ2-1	TGTGCCACACGGGACTCACACAATGAGCAGTTCTTC	CATRDSHNEQFF
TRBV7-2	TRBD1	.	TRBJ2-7	TGTGCCAGCAGCTTAGTCGGACAGGGCTACGAGCAGTACTTC	CASSLVGQGYEQYF
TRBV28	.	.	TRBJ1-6	TGTGCCAGCAATCGTTTGAATTCACCCCTCCACTTT	CASNRLNSPLHF
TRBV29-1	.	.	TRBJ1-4	TGCAGCGTTGAATCGCTTGGCTATGAAAAACTGTTTTTT	CSVESLGYEKLFF
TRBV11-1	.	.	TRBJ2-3	TGTGCCAGCAGCCTTAACCCTAACCCCACAGATACGCAGTATTTT	CASSLNPNPTDTQYF
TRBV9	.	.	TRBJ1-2	TGTGCCAGCAGCGTATCGGCTGACAGTAACACTTATGGCTACACCTTC	CASSVSADSNTYGYTF
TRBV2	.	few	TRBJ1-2	TGTGCCAGCAGTGTGTCGGGGGGCTATGGCTACACCTTC	CASSVSGGYGYTF
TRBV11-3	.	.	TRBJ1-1	TGTGCCAGCAGCTTATTTGGGGGGGCGGCTAACACTGAAGCTTTCTTT	CASSLFGGAANTEAFF
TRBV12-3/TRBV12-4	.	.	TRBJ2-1	TGTGCCAGCAGTTTAGTGGGCCCGCAGCAGTTCTTC	CASSLVGPQQFF
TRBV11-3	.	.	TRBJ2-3	TGTGCCAGCAGCTTACGGTCAGGGGGCGGGGGTACGCAGTATTTT	CASSLRSGGGGTQYF
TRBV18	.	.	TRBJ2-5	TGTGCCAGCTCACCACCGGGGAGCGCACGGGAGACCCAGTACTTC	CASSPPGSARETQYF
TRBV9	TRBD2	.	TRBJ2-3	TGTGCCAGCAGCGTAAAGGGGCGGGGGGCCTTTAACACAGATACGCAGTATTTT	CASSVKGRGAFNTDTQYF
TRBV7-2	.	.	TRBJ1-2	TGTGCCAGCAGCTTAGAGCCCCAAAGGGGGAGTAGGGGCTACACCTTC	CASSLEPQRGSRGYTF
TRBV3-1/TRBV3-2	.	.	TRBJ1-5	TGTGCCAGCAGCCAAGAGGGAGGGAGTCAGCCCCAGCATTTT	CASSQEGGSQPQHF